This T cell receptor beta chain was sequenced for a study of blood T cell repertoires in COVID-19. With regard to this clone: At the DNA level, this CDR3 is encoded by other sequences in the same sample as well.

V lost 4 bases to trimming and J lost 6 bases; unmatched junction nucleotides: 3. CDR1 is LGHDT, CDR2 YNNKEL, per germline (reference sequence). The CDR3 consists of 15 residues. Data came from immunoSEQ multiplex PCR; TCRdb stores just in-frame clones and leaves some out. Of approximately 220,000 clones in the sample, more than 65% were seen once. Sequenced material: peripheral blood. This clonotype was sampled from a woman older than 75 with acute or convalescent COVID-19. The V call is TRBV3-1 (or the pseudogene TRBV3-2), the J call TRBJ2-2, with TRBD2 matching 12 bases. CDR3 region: CASSPLAGGPGELFF. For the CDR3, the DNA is TGTGCCAGCAGCCCCCTAGCGGGGGGGCCCGGGGAGCTGTTTTTT.